This T cell receptor (beta chain) was documented in a study of graft-versus-host responses after intestinal transplantation. Study information: Anti-thymocyte globulin was used for induction in all recipients, who then took tacrolimus and steroids for approximately 3 years.

In the case of this clone: Its antigen is still unknown.

Clones were read by immunoSEQ multiplex PCR, and TCRdb kept only the in-frame ones, dropping some. Among about 25,000 clones listed, 70% to 90% were seen once. CDR3 length: 15 amino acids. CDR1 is MDHEN and CDR2 is SYDVKM in the germline V gene. Trimming at V came to 4 bases and at J to 7 bases, leaving 8 bases not matched to a gene. General study results and limits: Ileal or blood samples showed some GvH clones first, and such clones were also found in recipient marrow.

This clonotype was obtained from a human patient who received an intestinal transplant, so some T cells may come from the graft donor. The V and J genes are TRBV28 and TRBJ1-4; 8 bases are a match to TRBD1. The sample was PBMCs, taken approximately 450 days after intestinal transplant. Written as DNA, the CDR3 is TGTGCCAGCAGTTCCCAGGGGGCTGGGGGTGAAAAACTGTTTTTT. Its protein is CASSSQGAGGEKLFF.